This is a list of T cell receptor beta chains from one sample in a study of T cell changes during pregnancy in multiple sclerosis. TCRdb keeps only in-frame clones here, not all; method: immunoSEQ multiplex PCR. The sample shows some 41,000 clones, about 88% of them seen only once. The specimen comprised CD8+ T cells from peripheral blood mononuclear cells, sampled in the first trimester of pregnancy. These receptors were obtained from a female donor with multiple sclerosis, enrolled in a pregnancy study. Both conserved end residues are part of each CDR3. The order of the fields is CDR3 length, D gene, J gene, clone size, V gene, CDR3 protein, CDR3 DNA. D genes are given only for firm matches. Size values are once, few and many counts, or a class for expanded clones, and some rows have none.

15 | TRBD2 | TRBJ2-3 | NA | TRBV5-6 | CASSLGNGGAQTQYF | TGTGCCAGCAGCTTGGGAAACGGGGGGGCGCAAACGCAGTATTTT
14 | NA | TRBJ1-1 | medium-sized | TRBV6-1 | CASSEVPVNTEAFF | TGTGCCAGCAGTGAAGTCCCAGTGAACACTGAAGCTTTCTTT
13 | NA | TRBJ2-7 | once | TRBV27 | CASSPGQLYEQYF | TGTGCCAGCAGCCCCGGACAGTTATACGAGCAGTACTTC
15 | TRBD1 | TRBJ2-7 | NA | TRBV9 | CASSFQPGTGDEQYF | TGTGCCAGCAGCTTCCAGCCGGGGACAGGTGACGAGCAGTACTTC
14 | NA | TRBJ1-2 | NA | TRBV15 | CATSSDRTNYGYTF | TGTGCCACCAGCAGCGACAGGACTAACTATGGCTACACCTTC
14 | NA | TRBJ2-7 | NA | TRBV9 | CASSVGGGPYEQYF | TGTGCCAGCAGCGTTGGGGGGGGGCCCTACGAGCAGTACTTC
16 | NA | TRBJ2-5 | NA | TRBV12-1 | CASSIRTSGGEETQYF | TGTGCCAGCAGCATAAGGACTAGCGGGGGGGAAGAGACCCAGTACTTC
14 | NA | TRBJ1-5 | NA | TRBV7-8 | CASSHRRENQPQHF | TGTGCCAGCAGCCACCGCAGGGAAAATCAGCCCCAGCATTTT
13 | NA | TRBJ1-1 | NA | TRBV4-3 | CASSQGVSTEAFF | TGCGCCAGCAGCCAAGGAGTTTCGACTGAAGCTTTCTTT
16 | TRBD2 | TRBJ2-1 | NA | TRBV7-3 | CASSLSGTSGYNEQFF | TGTGCCAGCAGCTTAAGCGGGACTAGCGGTTACAATGAGCAGTTCTTC
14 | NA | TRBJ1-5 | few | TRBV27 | CASSKSGGNQPQHF | TGTGCCAGCAGTAAATCAGGGGGCAATCAGCCCCAGCATTTT
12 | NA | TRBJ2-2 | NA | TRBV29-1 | CSHAGTAGELFF | TGCAGCCATGCTGGTACGGCCGGGGAGCTGTTTTTT
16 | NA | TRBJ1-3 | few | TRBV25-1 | CASSQGHEDSGNTIYF | TGTGCCAGCAGTCAGGGGCACGAAGACTCTGGAAACACCATATATTTT
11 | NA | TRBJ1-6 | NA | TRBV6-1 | CASTSYSPLHF | TGTGCCAGCACCTCGTATTCACCCCTCCACTTT
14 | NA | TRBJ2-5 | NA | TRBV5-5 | CASSSRWTEETQYF | TGTGCCAGCAGCTCACGGTGGACAGAAGAGACCCAGTACTTC
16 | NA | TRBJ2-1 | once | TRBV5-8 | CASSTLPELTYNEQFF | TGTGCCAGCAGCACCCTACCCGAACTTACCTACAATGAGCAGTTCTTC
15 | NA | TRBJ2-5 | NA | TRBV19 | CASSIADLGGETQYF | TGTGCCAGTAGTATAGCCGACTTGGGGGGTGAGACCCAGTACTTC